This TCR beta chain was observed in a study of cytomegalovirus exposure and HLA in healthy donors. Study-level findings and limits: Per a later analysis, roughly 17,000 TCR beta sequences showed association with HLA alleles at 0.05 false discovery rate. In the analysis, some V segments, TRBV6-2 and TRBV6-3 included, were excluded as indistinguishable.

The PCR was carried out with 60 Vbeta primers and 13 Jbeta primers. Data came from immunoSEQ multiplex PCR; TCRdb stores just in-frame clones and leaves some out. Among 150,000 or so clones listed, 60% to 85% were seen once. The ends were cut back, 0 bases at V and 3 bases at J, with 15 bases in the middle. This CDR3 region has 18 residues. Germline V gene sequence: CDR1 LGHNA, CDR2 YNFKEQ. As to this clone: Its antigen is as yet unknown.

The chain is built from TRBV4-2 and TRBJ2-6; perhaps TRBD2 as D (7 bases). Sequencing was performed on PBMCs. The receptor's source is a female donor in good health and CMV-seronegative. This CDR3 is CASSQEGRGGSGANVLTF. The DNA for the CDR3 is TGTGCCAGCAGCCAAGAGGGCAGGGGAGGGAGTGGGGCCAACGTCCTGACTTTC.